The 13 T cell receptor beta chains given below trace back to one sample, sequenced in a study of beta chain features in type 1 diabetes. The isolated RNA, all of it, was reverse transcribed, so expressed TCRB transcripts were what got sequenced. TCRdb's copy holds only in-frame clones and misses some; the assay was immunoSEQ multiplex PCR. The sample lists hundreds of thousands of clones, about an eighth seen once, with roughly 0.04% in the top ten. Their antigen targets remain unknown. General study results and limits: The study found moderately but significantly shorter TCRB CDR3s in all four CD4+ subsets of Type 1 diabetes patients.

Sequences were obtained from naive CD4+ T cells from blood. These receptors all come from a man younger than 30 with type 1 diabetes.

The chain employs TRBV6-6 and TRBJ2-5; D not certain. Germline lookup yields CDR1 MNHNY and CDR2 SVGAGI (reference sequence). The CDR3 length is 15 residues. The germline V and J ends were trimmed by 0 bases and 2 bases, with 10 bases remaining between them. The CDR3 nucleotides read TGTGCCAGCAGTTACTCGACGTCGCAACAAGAGACCCAGTACTTC. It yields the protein CASSYSTSQQETQYF.

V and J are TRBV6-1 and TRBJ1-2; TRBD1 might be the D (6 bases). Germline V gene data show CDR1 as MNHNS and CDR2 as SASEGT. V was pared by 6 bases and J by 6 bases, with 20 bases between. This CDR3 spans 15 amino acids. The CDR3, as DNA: TGTGCCAGCAGCCCCCAACAGGGAAGGGGCGATGGCTACACCTTC. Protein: CASSPQQGRGDGYTF.

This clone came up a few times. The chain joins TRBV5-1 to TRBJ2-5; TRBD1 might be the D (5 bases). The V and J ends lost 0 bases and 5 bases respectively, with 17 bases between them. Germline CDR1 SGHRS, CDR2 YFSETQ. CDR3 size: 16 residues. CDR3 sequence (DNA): TGCGCCAGCAGCTTGGCCATAGGGGCGCGGATCGAGACCCAGTACTTC. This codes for CASSLAIGARIETQYF.

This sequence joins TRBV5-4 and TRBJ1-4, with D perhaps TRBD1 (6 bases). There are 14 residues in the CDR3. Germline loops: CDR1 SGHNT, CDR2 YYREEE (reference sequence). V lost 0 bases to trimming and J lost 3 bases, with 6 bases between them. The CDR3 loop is CASSLDRANEKLFF. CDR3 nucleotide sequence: TGTGCCAGCAGCTTGGACAGGGCTAATGAAAAACTGTTTTTT.

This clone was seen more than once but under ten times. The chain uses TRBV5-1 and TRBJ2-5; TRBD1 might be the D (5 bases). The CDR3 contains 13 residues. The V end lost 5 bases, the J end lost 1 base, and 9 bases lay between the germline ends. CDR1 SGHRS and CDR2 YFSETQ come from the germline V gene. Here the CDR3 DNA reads TGCGCCAGCAGTCAGGGTATCCAAGAGACCCAGTACTTC. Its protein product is CASSQGIQETQYF.

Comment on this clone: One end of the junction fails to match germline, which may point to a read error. The CDR3: CASSLSGSTDTQYF. The CDR3 nucleotides are TGTGCTAGCAGCCTTAGCGGGAGCACAGATACGCAGTATTTT. The chain carries TRBV7-7 and TRBJ2-3, with TRBD2 matching over 7 bases. This CDR3 region has 14 residues. Germline-derived CDR1 and CDR2 are SSHAT and FNYEAQ (reference sequence).

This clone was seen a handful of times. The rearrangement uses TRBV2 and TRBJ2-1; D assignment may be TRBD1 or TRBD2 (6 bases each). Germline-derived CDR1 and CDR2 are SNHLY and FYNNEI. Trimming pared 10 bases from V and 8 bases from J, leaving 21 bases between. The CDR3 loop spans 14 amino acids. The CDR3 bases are TGTGCCACCCCATCCCGGGTGGGGGGCGATGAGCAGTTCTTC. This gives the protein CATPSRVGGDEQFF.

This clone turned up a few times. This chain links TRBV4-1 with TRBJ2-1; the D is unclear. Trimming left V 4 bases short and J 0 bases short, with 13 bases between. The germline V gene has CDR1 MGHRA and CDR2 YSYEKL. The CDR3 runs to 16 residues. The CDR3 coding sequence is TGCGCCAGCAGCCCCCAGACTGGCAGCTCCTACAATGAGCAGTTCTTC. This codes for CASSPQTGSSYNEQFF.

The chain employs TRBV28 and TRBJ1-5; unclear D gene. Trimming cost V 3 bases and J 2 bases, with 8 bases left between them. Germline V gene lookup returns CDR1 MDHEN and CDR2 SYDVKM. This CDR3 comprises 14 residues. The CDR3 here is CASSFVSRNQPQHF. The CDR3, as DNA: TGTGCCAGCAGTTTTGTGTCCCGCAATCAGCCCCAGCATTTT.

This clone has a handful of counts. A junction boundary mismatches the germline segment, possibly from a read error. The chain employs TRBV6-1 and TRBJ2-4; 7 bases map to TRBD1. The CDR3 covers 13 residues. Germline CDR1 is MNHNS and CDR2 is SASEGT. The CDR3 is CASSPSAPGQLIF. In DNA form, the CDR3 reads TGTGCCAGCAGTCCGTCAGCCCCGGGACAGCTTATCTTC.

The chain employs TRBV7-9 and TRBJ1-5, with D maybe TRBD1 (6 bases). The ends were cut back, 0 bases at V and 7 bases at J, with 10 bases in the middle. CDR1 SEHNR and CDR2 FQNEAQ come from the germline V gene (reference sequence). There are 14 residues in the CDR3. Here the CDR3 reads CASSLATGSQPQHF. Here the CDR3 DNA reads TGTGCCAGCAGCTTAGCCACAGGGTCCCAGCCCCAGCATTTT. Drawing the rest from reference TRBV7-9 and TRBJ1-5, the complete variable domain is DTGVSQNPRHKITKRGQNVTFRCDPISEHNRLYWYRQTLGQGPEFLTYFQNEAQLEKSRLLSDRFSAERPKGSFSTLEIQRTEQGDSAMYLCASSLATGSQPQHFGDGTRLSIL.

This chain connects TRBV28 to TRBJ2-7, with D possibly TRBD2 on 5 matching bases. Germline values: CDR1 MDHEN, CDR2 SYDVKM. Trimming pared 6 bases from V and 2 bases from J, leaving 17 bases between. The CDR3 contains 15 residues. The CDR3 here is CASRPYESGTYEQYF. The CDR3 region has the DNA TGTGCCAGCAGACCATATGAGTCGGGGACCTACGAGCAGTACTTC.

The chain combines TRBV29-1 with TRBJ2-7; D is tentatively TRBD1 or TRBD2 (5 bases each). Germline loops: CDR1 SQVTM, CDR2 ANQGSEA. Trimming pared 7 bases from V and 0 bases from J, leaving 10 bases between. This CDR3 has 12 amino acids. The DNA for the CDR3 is TGCAGCGCCCGGGACGGCTCCTACGAGCAGTACTTC. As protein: CSARDGSYEQYF.